Listed below are T cell receptor beta chains from one sample, sequenced in a study of cytomegalovirus exposure and HLA in healthy donors. Method: immunoSEQ multiplex PCR; TCRdb's copy keeps in-frame clones and lacks some. Seen in this sample are about 75,000 clones; the ten most common clones hold approximately 2.9%. The specimen sequenced was PBMCs. The source of these receptors is a middle-aged man in good health and CMV-seronegative. Each CDR3 is given with its conserved first and last residue. The order of the fields is J gene, D gene, CDR3 length, V gene, CDR3 DNA, CDR3 protein. A D gene is named only where the DNA matches it firmly.

TRBJ1-2 | - | 15 | TRBV5-1 | TGCGCCAGCAGCTTAAGAGGGGGAGCTGACTATGGCTACACCTTC | CASSLRGGADYGYTF
TRBJ2-2 | TRBD1 | 18 | TRBV9 | TGTGCCAGCACCTCCCGCCGGGACAGGGCACCGAACACCGGGGAGCTGTTTTTT | CASTSRRDRAPNTGELFF
TRBJ1-1 | - | 15 | TRBV10-3 | TGTGCCATCAGGGGAGAGGGTACCATGAACACTGAAGCTTTCTTT | CAIRGEGTMNTEAFF
TRBJ1-2 | TRBD1 | 14 | TRBV30 | TGTGCCTGGAGTTACAGGGGGCTGTCCTATGGCTACACCTTC | CAWSYRGLSYGYTF
TRBJ2-7 | TRBD1 | 15 | TRBV18 | TGTGCCAGCTCACCGAGTGGGACAGGGGTGAGCGAGCAGTACTTC | CASSPSGTGVSEQYF
TRBJ2-3 | TRBD2 | 16 | TRBV4-1 | TGCGCCAGCAGCCTTCTAGCGGGGGGCCTTGGAGATACGCAGTATTTT | CASSLLAGGLGDTQYF
TRBJ1-1 | - | 16 | TRBV7-9 | TGTGCCAGCAGCCTCGACCGGGGAGGGGAGAACACTGAAGCTTTCTTT | CASSLDRGGENTEAFF
TRBJ1-6 | - | 17 | TRBV25-1 | TGTGCCAGCAGTGAACCCCCTCGGGGGAATGGTAATTCACCCCTCCACTTT | CASSEPPRGNGNSPLHF
TRBJ1-4 | - | 16 | TRBV5-6 | TGTGCCAGCAGCTTGTTCTCTGCAGATAAGAATGAAAAACTGTTTTTT | CASSLFSADKNEKLFF
TRBJ1-1 | TRBD1 | 14 | TRBV30 | TGTGCCTGGAGCGACAGGGGGCGTCGCACTGAAGCTTTCTTT | CAWSDRGRRTEAFF
TRBJ1-3 | - | 15 | TRBV30 | TGTGCCTGGAGTGTAAGGGGGGGTCCTGGAAACACCATATATTTT | CAWSVRGGPGNTIYF
TRBJ2-7 | - | 14 | TRBV6-5 | TGTGCCAGCAGTGACTGGGGGGTCTCCTACGAGCAGTACTTC | CASSDWGVSYEQYF
TRBJ1-3 | TRBD1 | 15 | TRBV28 | TGTGCCAGCAGTTTAAGGAGGGGGCTAGGAAACACCATATATTTT | CASSLRRGLGNTIYF
TRBJ1-1 | - | 11 | TRBV4-1 | TGCGCCAGCAGCCAAGCGACAGTCGCTTTCTTT | CASSQATVAFF
TRBJ1-4 | - | 15 | TRBV6-1 | TGTGCCAGCAGTGTTACCGGGCCCCCGGGAGAAAAACTGTTTTTT | CASSVTGPPGEKLFF
TRBJ2-7 | TRBD2 | 15 | TRBV4-1 | TGCGCCAGCAGCCAAGATCTAGCGGGCTCCTACGAGCAGTACTTC | CASSQDLAGSYEQYF
TRBJ1-2 | TRBD1 | 16 | TRBV7-2 | TGTGCCAGCAGCTTATCCCCGGGACAGGGGGCAGGAGGCTACACCTTC | CASSLSPGQGAGGYTF